This is a list of T cell receptor beta chains from one sample in a study of blood T cell repertoires in COVID-19. The assay was immunoSEQ multiplex PCR, and TCRdb's table has in-frame clones only and misses some. The profile shows around 200,000 clones, approximately 87% of them singletons. The sequenced material came from peripheral blood. The receptors were gathered from an older woman with COVID-19, enrolled during active disease. Each CDR3 is given with its conserved first and last residue. The order of the fields is clone size, J gene, V gene, CDR3 length, D gene, CDR3 protein, CDR3 DNA. The D gene is left open where the match is weak. The size entry is marked missing in some rows and otherwise reads once, few, many or a size class.

>.|TRBJ2-3|TRBV11-3|16|.
CASSLSSAGGIDTQYF
TGTGCCAGCAGCCTGTCTAGCGCCGGTGGTATAGATACGCAGTATTTT
>.|TRBJ2-3|TRBV12-5|18|TRBD1
CASARTGQGLVYTDTQYF
TGTGCTAGTGCGCGTACCGGACAGGGTTTAGTGTATACAGATACGCAGTATTTT
>few|TRBJ2-7|TRBV28|14|TRBD1
CASSFGTGAYEQYF
TGTGCCAGCAGTTTCGGGACAGGAGCCTACGAGCAGTACTTC
>.|TRBJ1-5|TRBV2|13|.
CASSEGSYQPQHF
TGTGCCAGCAGTGAGGGCAGTTATCAGCCCCAGCATTTT
>.|TRBJ2-2|TRBV5-1|16|TRBD2
CASAAPGTRDDGELFF
TGCGCCAGTGCTGCCCCCGGGACTAGAGATGACGGGGAGCTGTTTTTT
>.|TRBJ2-1|TRBV11-3|15|TRBD2
CASSYAGGPGNEQFF
TGTGCCAGCAGCTACGCGGGAGGGCCGGGCAATGAGCAGTTCTTC
>few|TRBJ1-1|TRBV6-2/TRBV6-3|13|.
CASSYQVMTEAFF
TGTGCCAGCAGTTACCAGGTTATGACTGAAGCTTTCTTT
>.|TRBJ2-1|TRBV11-2|15|TRBD1
CASSRGQGAHNEQFF
TGTGCCAGCAGCCGGGGACAGGGGGCGCACAATGAGCAGTTCTTC
>.|TRBJ2-7|TRBV5-4|12|.
CASSLVGEVEYF
TGTGCCAGCAGCTTGGTCGGGGAGGTTGAGTACTTC
>.|TRBJ1-6|TRBV5-1|15|.
CASSLDVGYNSPLHF
TGCGCCAGCAGCTTGGATGTCGGCTATAATTCACCCCTCCACTTT
>.|TRBJ2-5|TRBV6-4|16|.
CASSAAPTPEGETQYF
TGTGCCAGCAGTGCCGCTCCGACCCCCGAGGGAGAGACCCAGTACTTC
>.|TRBJ1-2|TRBV4-2|15|.
CASSHEHRWGYGYTF
TGTGCCAGCAGCCACGAACACAGGTGGGGCTATGGCTACACCTTC
>.|TRBJ1-1|TRBV27|15|.
CASSLMGRTATEAFF
TGTGCCAGCAGTTTAATGGGCAGGACAGCGACTGAAGCTTTCTTT
>.|TRBJ2-1|TRBV27|16|.
CASSFLGVVTYNEQFF
TGTGCCAGCAGTTTCCTAGGGGTAGTAACCTACAATGAGCAGTTCTTC
>once|TRBJ1-2|TRBV30|15|.
CAWSHRTPVNYGYTF
TGTGCCTGGAGTCACAGGACACCAGTTAACTATGGCTACACCTTC
>.|TRBJ2-1|TRBV28|18|TRBD2
CATQRSLAGGRIYNEQFF
TGTGCCACCCAACGGTCTCTAGCGGGAGGGCGTATCTACAATGAGCAGTTCTTC
>.|TRBJ2-1|TRBV22-1|14|.
CPGRSIESGDEQFF
TGTCCTGGGAGATCCATAGAGTCGGGGGATGAGCAGTTCTTC
>.|TRBJ2-7|TRBV4-1|13|.
CASSQQRYYEQYF
TGCGCCAGCAGCCAACAGCGGTACTACGAGCAGTACTTC
>.|TRBJ1-2|TRBV27|16|TRBD1
CASSLGPPTGAYGYTF
TGTGCCAGCAGTTTAGGGCCGCCTACAGGGGCCTATGGCTACACCTTC
>.|TRBJ2-2|TRBV10-3|16|.
CAISDRNVRDTGELFF
TGTGCCATCAGTGATCGAAATGTACGGGACACCGGGGAGCTGTTTTTT
>.|TRBJ2-1|TRBV27|24|TRBD2
CASSLSGGARVGLAGQSSYNEQFF
TGTGCCAGCAGTTTATCAGGGGGCGCGAGGGTAGGACTAGCGGGTCAAAGCTCCTACAATGAGCAGTTCTTC
>.|TRBJ2-7|TRBV24-1|15|.
CATSDYQQGYLEQYF
TGTGCCACCAGTGATTACCAACAGGGCTACCTCGAGCAGTACTTC
>.|TRBJ1-3|TRBV7-9|14|TRBD1
CASSRTGGGNTIYF
TGTGCCAGCAGCCGGACAGGGGGCGGAAACACCATATATTTT
>.|TRBJ1-2|TRBV7-2|12|.
CASSPGNYGYTF
TGTGCCAGCAGCCCAGGGAACTATGGCTACACCTTC
>.|TRBJ2-3|TRBV13|16|.
CASSLSEAGSTDTQYF
TGTGCCAGCAGCTTATCGGAAGCGGGCTCCACAGATACGCAGTATTTT
>.|TRBJ1-4|TRBV10-1|15|.
CASSPGRALNEKLFF
TGCGCCAGCAGCCCCGGGAGGGCCCTTAATGAAAAACTGTTTTTT
>.|TRBJ2-2|TRBV7-3|13|.
CASSLNLPGELFF
TGTGCCAGCAGCTTAAATCTTCCCGGGGAGCTGTTTTTT
>.|TRBJ2-3|TRBV2|17|TRBD2
CASRPRTSGRFPDTQYF
TGTGCCAGCAGGCCGCGGACTAGCGGGAGGTTTCCAGATACGCAGTATTTT
>few|TRBJ1-2|TRBV5-4|15|TRBD1
CASSLGDRGLSGYTF
TGTGCCAGCAGCTTGGGAGACAGGGGGTTATCTGGCTACACCTTC
>.|TRBJ1-5|TRBV6-5|13|.
CASMRYSNQPQHF
TGTGCCAGCATGAGATATAGCAATCAGCCCCAGCATTTT
>.|TRBJ1-1|TRBV19|15|.
CASSVRSEYNTEAFF
TGTGCCAGTAGTGTCCGATCGGAGTACAACACTGAAGCTTTCTTT
>.|TRBJ1-4|TRBV5-1|15|TRBD1
CASSLWGQGTEKLFF
TGCGCCAGCAGCTTATGGGGACAGGGGACTGAAAAACTGTTTTTT
>.|TRBJ1-2|TRBV18|16|.
CASSPSTSGEGYGYTF
TGTGCCAGCTCACCCTCAACGTCGGGGGAGGGCTATGGCTACACCTTC
>.|TRBJ2-7|TRBV19|14|TRBD1
CASSPRTGADEQYF
TGTGCCAGTAGTCCTCGGACAGGGGCGGACGAGCAGTACTTC
>.|TRBJ2-3|TRBV28|15|.
CASSPPGRGTDTQYF
TGTGCCAGCAGTCCACCGGGACGGGGGACAGATACGCAGTATTTT
>.|TRBJ2-7|TRBV30|13|.
CAWTPAGGYEQYF
TGTGCCTGGACCCCAGCAGGAGGGTACGAGCAGTACTTC
>.|TRBJ1-2|TRBV19|13|.
CASSTQANYGYTF
TGTGCCAGTAGTACTCAGGCTAACTATGGCTACACCTTC
>.|TRBJ1-2|TRBV6-5|13|TRBD1
CASSPRDRDGYTF
TGTGCCAGCAGCCCCCGGGACAGGGACGGCTACACCTTC
>.|TRBJ2-3|TRBV6-2/TRBV6-3|15|.
CASSYWGGSTDTQYF
TGTGCCAGCAGTTACTGGGGCGGTAGCACAGATACGCAGTATTTT
>.|TRBJ1-5|TRBV5-1|14|.
CASSFGSEDQPQHF
TGCGCCAGCAGCTTCGGGTCCGAGGATCAGCCCCAGCATTTT
>once|TRBJ2-2|TRBV15|15|.
CATSRELADTGELFF
TGTGCCACCAGCAGAGAGCTTGCGGACACCGGGGAGCTGTTTTTT
>.|TRBJ1-3|TRBV6-6|16|.
CASSSPRKSSGNTIYF
TGTGCCAGCAGTTCCCCTAGGAAGAGCTCTGGAAACACCATATATTTT
>.|TRBJ2-5|TRBV29-1|14|TRBD1
CSGNGQGIIETQYF
TGCAGCGGGAATGGACAGGGGATCATCGAGACCCAGTACTTC
>.|TRBJ2-7|TRBV18|15|.
CASSPTTPGLYEQYF
TGTGCCAGCTCACCGACCACCCCGGGACTCTACGAGCAGTACTTC
>.|TRBJ2-1|TRBV5-4|15|TRBD2
CASSLVLAGDREQFF
TGTGCCAGCAGCTTGGTGTTAGCGGGAGATCGGGAGCAGTTCTTC
>.|TRBJ2-2|TRBV10-3|14|TRBD2
CATLGLADTGELFF
TGTGCCACCCTGGGACTAGCGGATACCGGGGAGCTGTTTTTT
>.|TRBJ2-3|TRBV9|13|TRBD2
CASSLLAGDTQYF
TGTGCCAGCAGCCTCTTAGCGGGAGATACGCAGTATTTT
>.|TRBJ1-1|TRBV18|14|.
CASSRDRTNTEAFF
TGTGCCAGCTCCCGCGACAGGACGAACACTGAAGCTTTCTTT